Presented here are 32 T cell receptor beta chains from one specimen sequenced in a study of metastatic and nonmetastatic thyroid tumors. No treatment of any kind had been given to any patient before thyroid surgery. TCRdb used MiXCR to call clones anew from the PCR reads. The sample holds about 24,000 clones, 20% to 30% seen once. The sample comprised tumor tissue. Every receptor here comes from a male donor with papillary thyroid cancer or a benign thyroid nodule (not recorded which). Some clones in this sample may be carry-over from other donors' samples.

A few counts support this clone. The chain has TRBV28 and TRBJ1-1; D uncertain. The CDR3 totals 15 residues. CDR1 and CDR2 from the germline V gene are MDHEN and SYDVKM. V was clipped by 1 base and J by 5 bases, with 14 bases between them. CDR3 sequence reads: CASSLSAGRLTEAFF. DNA of the CDR3: TGTGCCAGCAGTTTATCTGCAGGCAGGTTGACTGAAGCTTTCTTT.

This clone was picked up many times. The rearrangement links TRBV11-2 to TRBJ2-7; 8 positions match TRBD1. With 5 bases clipped from V and 1 base from J, the junction kept 4 bases outside the gene matches. CDR3 length: 14 residues. Germline-derived CDR1 and CDR2 are SGHAT and FQNNGV. The CDR3: CASSPGTGSYEQYF. DNA for the CDR3: TGTGCCAGCAGCCCTGGGACAGGTTCCTACGAGCAGTACTTC.

In this sample, this clone turned up many times. CDR3 nucleotides: TGTGCCAGCAGCTTGCCGATAGGGGGACCGATATATGGCTACACCTTC. The encoded protein is CASSLPIGGPIYGYTF. The V and J genes are TRBV28 and TRBJ1-2; D possibly corresponds to TRBD1 (6 bases). The V gene lost 6 bases and the J gene lost 5 bases, with 22 bases spanning the gap. The CDR3 is 16 amino acids. CDR1 and CDR2 (germline): MDHEN, SYDVKM.

Many counts were recorded for this clone. The rearrangement joins TRBV19 to TRBJ1-3; TRBD1 matches 8 bases. V trimming: 4 bases; J trimming: 2 bases; junction bases outside the gene matches: 1. The CDR3 is made up of 14 amino acids. Germline CDR1 and CDR2: LNHDA and SQIVND (reference sequence). The CDR3 sequence is CASSTQGAGNTIYF. The DNA for the CDR3 is TGTGCCAGTAGTACACAGGGGGCTGGAAACACCATATATTTT.

In this sample, this clone turned up a few times. A read error is possible here, since a much larger clone lies one base away. Other DNA sequences in this sample translate to the same CDR3. The rearrangement joins TRBV28 to TRBJ2-7, with D possibly being TRBD2 (6 bases). Trimming took 4 bases from V and 2 from J, leaving 18 bases between them. Per germline, CDR1 MDHEN and CDR2 SYDVKM. This CDR3 is 16 amino acids long. The CDR3 protein is CASSSILAGIPYEQYF. CDR3 coding DNA: TGTGCCAGCAGTTCTATACTGGCGGGGATCCCCTACGAGCAGTACTTC.

This rearrangement joins TRBV7-9 to TRBJ1-6, with 10 bases fitting TRBD1. Unmatched junction bases numbered 4, after V lost 1 base and J lost 10 bases. The CDR3 covers 15 residues. Germline values: CDR1 SEHNR, CDR2 FQNEAQ (reference sequence). CDR3 residues: CASSLGDRGNSPLHF. The DNA for the CDR3 is TGTGCCAGCAGCTTAGGGGACAGGGGCAACTCACCCCTCCACTTT.

There are many counts of this clone. The chain employs TRBV11-2 and TRBJ2-5; 16 nucleotides agree with TRBD2. The germline V gene has CDR1 SGHAT and CDR2 FQNNGV. There are 18 residues in the CDR3. V gave up 3 bases and J gave up 4 bases; unmatched junction bases: 8. The CDR3 loop is CASSFGTSGRARGETQYF. In DNA, the CDR3 is TGTGCCAGCAGCTTTGGGACTAGCGGGAGGGCCCGTGGAGAGACCCAGTACTTC.

At least ten counts were recorded for this clone. V usage is TRBV3-1 and J usage is TRBJ2-5, with 8 positions matching TRBD2. Germline CDR1 is LGHDT and CDR2 is YNNKEL (reference sequence). The CDR3 sequence is 12 residues long. After removal of 7 bases from V and 3 bases from J, the junction contained 1 base not matched to a gene. CDR3 in DNA: TGTGCCAGCACCGGGAGGGAAGAGACCCAGTACTTC. Its protein is CASTGREETQYF.

Ten or more counts support this clone. One base away lies a much larger clone, so this may be a sequencing read error. The genes are TRBV5-1 and TRBJ2-1; D possibly corresponds to TRBD2 (6 bases). The CDR3 loop spans 17 amino acids. CDR1 is SGHRS, CDR2 YFSETQ, per germline. Here the CDR3 reads CASSLEPSDSSYSEQFF. Written as DNA, the CDR3 is TGCGCCAGCAGCTTGGAACCTAGCGACAGCTCCTACAGTGAGCAGTTCTTC. The variable domain in full, with the rest retrieved from reference TRBV5-1 and TRBJ2-1, is KAGVTQTPRYLIKTRGQQVTLSCSPISGHRSVSWYQQTPGQGLQFLFEYFSETQRNKGNFPGRFSGRQFSNSRSEMNVSTLELGDSALYLCASSLEPSDSSYSEQFFGPGTRLTVL.

This clone came up many times. The chain recombines TRBV20-1 with TRBJ2-3; D ambiguous. The CDR3 contains 10 residues. Germline loops: CDR1 DFQATT, CDR2 SNEGSKA (reference sequence). Trimming took 8 bases from V and 0 from J, leaving 3 bases between them. CDR3 in amino acids: CSFSTDTQYF. The CDR3 DNA follows: TGCAGTTTTAGCACAGATACGCAGTATTTT.

There are many counts of this clone. The chain joins TRBV7-2 to TRBJ2-4, with D hard to call. The V end was cut by 5 bases, the J end by 0 bases, with 5 bases between. There are 13 residues in the CDR3. Germline CDR1 SGHTA, CDR2 FQGNSA. The CDR3 sequence: CASSVLAKNIQYF. In DNA, the CDR3 is TGTGCCAGCAGCGTTTTAGCCAAAAACATTCAGTACTTC.

The chain is built from TRBV10-2 and TRBJ2-7; maybe TRBD2 (6 bases). The CDR3 extends over 14 amino acids. Trimming removed 4 bases at V and 6 bases at J, with 16 bases between. Germline CDR1 is WSHSY and CDR2 is SAAADI. CDR3 in amino acids: CASSGDLATSEQYF. The CDR3 nucleotides are TGCGCCAGCAGTGGTGACCTAGCGACCTCCGAGCAGTACTTC.

This clone was seen more than once but under ten times. The chain combines TRBV6-5 with TRBJ2-6, with a possible D match to TRBD2 (5 bases). V was trimmed by 0 bases and J by 5 bases, leaving 14 bases between them. The length of the CDR3 is 17 residues. CDR1 MNHEY and CDR2 SVGAGI come from the germline V gene. This CDR3 is CASSYSAGLGWANVLTF. The CDR3 DNA sequence: TGTGCCAGCAGTTACTCGGCGGGCCTGGGGTGGGCCAACGTCCTGACTTTC.

With regard to this clone: This may arise from a read error, as a much more abundant clone is one base away. This chain joins TRBV20-1 and TRBJ2-1; 11 bases align to TRBD1. V gave up 0 bases and J gave up 3 bases; unmatched junction bases: 4. The CDR3 consists of 16 residues. Germline-derived CDR1 and CDR2 are DFQATT and SNEGSKA (reference sequence). CDR3 loop: CSARDSGTGGYNEQFF. For the CDR3, the DNA is TGCAGTGCTAGAGATTCCGGGACAGGGGGCTACAATGAGCAGTTCTTC.

This clone was seen repeatedly, ten times or more. The V gene is TRBV6-4, the J gene TRBJ2-2; the D is unclear. CDR1 is MRHNA and CDR2 is SNTAGT in the germline V gene. This CDR3 spans 13 amino acids. V lost 2 bases and J lost 3, with 4 bases in between. The CDR3 DNA reads TGTGCCAGCAGTGACGGGGACACCGGGGAGCTGTTTTTT. Amino acids: CASSDGDTGELFF.

This clone was counted many times. V gene TRBV27 combines with J gene TRBJ1-5, with 7 bases aligning to TRBD1. Germline CDR1 reads MNHEY; CDR2 reads SMNVEV (reference sequence). The CDR3 runs to 15 residues. The trim removed 4 bases at V and 7 bases at J, leaving 10 bases unmatched. As DNA, the CDR3 is TGTGCCAGCAGTTGGTCGGCAGGGGGAGGCCAGCCCCAGCATTTT. It yields the protein CASSWSAGGGQPQHF.

In this sample, this clone turned up many times. This rearrangement joins TRBV27 to TRBJ2-7; 12 bases fit TRBD2. Per germline, CDR1 MNHEY and CDR2 SMNVEV (reference sequence). Losses at the gene ends were 9 bases for V and 2 bases for J; bases not matched to a gene: 2. This CDR3 has 13 residues. CDR3 loop: CASTSGRTYEQYF. The CDR3, as DNA: TGTGCCAGTACTAGCGGGAGGACCTACGAGCAGTACTTC.

A few counts support this clone. This sequence may be a read error, since a much larger clone differs from it by one base. The rearrangement links TRBV28 to TRBJ2-7; D ambiguous. Looked up from germline, CDR1 is MDHEN and CDR2 is SYDVKM. This CDR3 is built from 13 residues. The V gene lost 7 bases and the J gene lost 3 bases, with 13 bases spanning the gap. Written as DNA, the CDR3 is TGTGCCAGCATCCTTCGAGGCGGCTACGAGCAGTACTTC. Translated, it gives CASILRGGYEQYF.

The sample holds many counts of this clone. This chain connects TRBV20-1 to TRBJ2-1, with a tentative D call TRBD1 (5 bases). CDR1 and CDR2 from the germline V gene are DFQATT and SNEGSKA (reference sequence). The CDR3 totals 15 residues. With 4 bases removed from V and 7 bases from J, the gap between germline ends came to 20 bases. The CDR3 loop is CSAKVLFGANNEQFF. DNA for the CDR3: TGCAGTGCTAAAGTCCTATTTGGGGCCAATAATGAGCAGTTCTTC.

Regarding this clone: A much larger clone lies one base from this, so it may be a read error. The chain links TRBV20-1 to TRBJ2-1, with 10 bases that match TRBD1. Trimming took 0 bases from V and 3 from J; bases not matched to a gene: 5. The CDR3 spans 16 residues. Germline V lookup: CDR1 DFQATT, CDR2 SNEGSKA (reference sequence). CDR3 loop: CSARDAWTGGYNEQFF. CDR3 coding DNA: TGCAGTGCTAGAGATGCCTGGACAGGGGGCTACAATGAGCAGTTCTTC.

On this clone: This may stem from a read error, because a much larger clone lies one nucleotide away. Here the CDR3 reads CATRAPVHTNTGELFF. The CDR3 DNA follows: TGTGCCACCCGGGCCCCCGTGCACACGAACACCGGGGAGCTGTTTTTT. The chain carries TRBV15 and TRBJ2-2; D is ambiguous. CDR1 and CDR2 (germline): LNHNV, YYDKDF (reference sequence). This CDR3 region has 16 residues. V was cut by 8 bases and J by 0 bases, with 16 bases left in between.

This clone is medium-sized. The chain carries TRBV28 and TRBJ1-2; TRBD1 might be the D (6 bases). Germline lookup yields CDR1 MDHEN and CDR2 SYDVKM. CDR3 size: 13 residues. V was clipped by 6 bases and J by 4 bases, with 12 bases between them. The CDR3 DNA reads TGTGCCAGCAGACCTGACAGGCGCTATGGCTACACCTTC. Protein sequence: CASRPDRRYGYTF.

This clone was found many times. This chain joins TRBV13 and TRBJ2-3, with D unclear. V lost 3 bases and J lost 0, with 13 bases in between. The CDR3 spans 16 residues. The germline V gene encodes CDR1 PRHDT and CDR2 FYEKMQ (reference sequence). The CDR3 DNA reads TGTGCCAGCAGCTTTCTGGGGTACCACAGCACAGATACGCAGTATTTT. Translation gives CASSFLGYHSTDTQYF. Looking up the rest from reference TRBV13 and TRBJ2-3 gives the full variable domain: AAGVIQSPRHLIKEKRETATLKCYPIPRHDTVYWYQQGPGQDPQFLISFYEKMQSDKGSIPDRFSAQQFSDYHSELNMSSLELGDSALYFCASSFLGYHSTDTQYFGPGTRLTVL.

By sample fraction, this clone is medium-sized. The chain uses TRBV6-1 and TRBJ2-7, with 12 bases aligning to TRBD2. This CDR3 is 12 amino acids long. The ends lost 7 bases at V and 6 bases at J; junction bases unmatched: 1. From germline, CDR1 is MNHNS and CDR2 SASEGT. The CDR3 is CASTTSGSEQYF. CDR3 sequence (DNA): TGTGCCAGCACGACTAGCGGGAGCGAGCAGTACTTC.

Ten or more counts support this clone. The J gene is TRBJ2-7, the V gene TRBV6-2 or TRBV6-3; 7 bases agree with TRBD1. The V gene end was trimmed by 8 bases and the J gene end by 2 bases; junction bases not matched to a gene: 6. Germline-derived CDR1 and CDR2 are MNHEY and SVGEGT. The CDR3 has 13 amino acids. The CDR3 reads CASADRVTYEQYF. The CDR3 region has the DNA TGTGCCAGCGCTGACAGGGTGACCTACGAGCAGTACTTC.

This clone has ten or more counts. V usage is TRBV9 and J usage is TRBJ1-2, with D possibly TRBD1 on 6 matching bases. The CDR3 length is 14 residues. Trimming shortened V by 3 bases and J by 4 bases, and 13 bases separated the two germline ends. Germline CDR1 SGDLS, CDR2 YYNGEE. The CDR3 coding sequence is TGTGCCAGCAGCGCCCTTACAGGGTTCTATGGCTACACCTTC. Amino acid sequence: CASSALTGFYGYTF. The whole variable domain, filled in from reference TRBV9 and TRBJ1-2, reads DSGVTQTPKHLITATGQRVTLRCSPRSGDLSVYWYQQSLDQGLQFLIQYYNGEERAKGNILERFSAQQFPDLHSELNLSSLELGDSALYFCASSALTGFYGYTFGSGTRLTVV.

Points on this clone: At one of its ends the junction is not consistent with the germline gene, which may arise from a read error. The chain is built from TRBV27 and TRBJ2-3; 8 positions match TRBD1. CDR1 and CDR2 from the germline V gene are MNHEY and SMNVEV (reference sequence). The CDR3 runs to 18 residues. CDR3 amino acids: CASSLRTGRRARTDTQYF. In DNA form, the CDR3 reads TGTGCCAGCAGTCTCCGGACAGGGCGAAGGGCACGCACAGATACCCAGTATTTT.

This clone appeared many times. The chain employs TRBV9 and TRBJ2-1; the D gene is possibly TRBD2 (5 bases). The CDR3 sequence is 14 residues long. The ends were cut back, 0 bases at V and 9 bases at J, with 13 bases in the middle. Germline CDR1 reads SGDLS; CDR2 reads YYNGEE. The CDR3 loop is CASSVDGSAGEQFF. CDR3 sequence (DNA): TGTGCCAGCAGCGTAGATGGTAGCGCGGGTGAGCAGTTCTTC.

This clone was recorded a few times. A much larger clone differs by one base, so this may be a read error. The J gene is TRBJ2-7, the V gene TRBV28; no definite D call. The CDR3 totals 13 residues. Germline CDR1 reads MDHEN; CDR2 reads SYDVKM. V was shortened by 4 bases and J by 2 bases, with 9 bases between the two germline ends. The CDR3, as DNA: TGTGCCAGCAGTTCCAGCGCCGCCTACGAGCAGTACTTC. Translated: CASSSSAAYEQYF.

This clone was picked up one time. This CDR3 fails to terminate in the conserved phenylalanine or tryptophan, so it likely reflects a read error. It is unclear where the CDR3 begins or ends on the DNA, so no DNA is shown, and the CDR3 is as TCRdb lists it. The gene calls are TRBV20-1 and TRBJ1-3. CDR1 and CDR2 from the germline V gene are DFQATT and SNEGSKA (reference sequence). The CDR3 is 12 amino acids in total, end residues counted. CDR3 amino acids: CSSRSTGNTLYL.

This clone has only a few counts. The junction shows a germline mismatch at one end, possibly a read error. The V and J genes are TRBV18 and TRBJ2-5; D call uncertain. Germline values: CDR1 KGHSH, CDR2 LQKENI. The CDR3 extends over 13 amino acids. CDR3 nucleotide sequence: TGTTCCAGCTCACCACCACTACAAGAGACCCAGTACTTC. Protein product: CSSSPPLQETQYF. Using reference TRBV18 and TRBJ2-5 for the parts outside the CDR3, the full variable domain is NAGVMQNPRHLVRRRGQEARLRCSPMKGHSHVYWYRQLPEEGLKFMVYLQKENIIDESGMPKERFSAEFPKEGPSILRIQQVVRGDSAAYFCSSSPPLQETQYFGPGTRLLVL.

This clone appeared a few times. This chain links TRBV27 with TRBJ2-7; 12 nucleotides line up with TRBD2. Trimming at V came to 3 bases and at J to 0 bases, leaving 12 bases not matched to a gene. The CDR3 covers 19 residues. The germline CDR1 and CDR2 sequences are MNHEY and SMNVEV (reference sequence). In DNA form, the CDR3 reads TGTGCCAGCAGTTTCAGACTAGCGGGAGAAGTCGCGAGCTCCTACGAGCAGTACTTC. This gives the protein CASSFRLAGEVASSYEQYF.